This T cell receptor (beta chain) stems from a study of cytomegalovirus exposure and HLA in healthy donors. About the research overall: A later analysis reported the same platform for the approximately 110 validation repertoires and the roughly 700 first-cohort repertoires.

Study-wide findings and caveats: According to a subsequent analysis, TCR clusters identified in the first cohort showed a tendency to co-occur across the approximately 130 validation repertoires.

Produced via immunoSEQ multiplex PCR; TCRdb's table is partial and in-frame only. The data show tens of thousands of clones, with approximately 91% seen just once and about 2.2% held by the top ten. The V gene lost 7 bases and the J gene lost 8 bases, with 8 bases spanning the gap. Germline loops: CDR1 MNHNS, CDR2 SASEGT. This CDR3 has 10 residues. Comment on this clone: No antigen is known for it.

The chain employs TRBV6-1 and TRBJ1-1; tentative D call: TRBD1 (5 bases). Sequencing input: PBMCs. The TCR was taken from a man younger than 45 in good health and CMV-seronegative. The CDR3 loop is CASMRQEAFF. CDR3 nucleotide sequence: TGTGCCAGCATGAGACAGGAAGCTTTCTTT.